Below are 21 T cell receptor beta chains sequenced from a single sample in a study of control samples from healthy donors and cancer patients. Here immunoSEQ multiplex PCR was the method, and the copy in TCRdb shows in-frame clones only, minus some. The sample has fewer than 150,000 clones, just over 90% seen once. The sequencing input was blood. The receptors were sampled from a woman between 18 and 30 years old in good health.

The chain joins TRBV19 to TRBJ1-6; no reliable D call. The CDR3 loop spans 16 amino acids. Trimming pared 3 bases from V and 6 bases from J, leaving 15 bases between. Germline CDR1 and CDR2: LNHDA and SQIVND (reference sequence). The CDR3 DNA reads as TGTGCCAGTAGTATTGCCCAGTCTTTGGGTAATTCACCCCTCCACTTT. The encoded protein is CASSIAQSLGNSPLHF.

The chain employs TRBV7-2 and TRBJ2-2, with 9 nucleotides matching TRBD2. The CDR3 has 17 residues. Trimming at V came to 7 bases and at J to 0 bases, leaving 9 bases not matched to a gene. The germline gives CDR1 SGHTA, CDR2 FQGNSA. The CDR3 coding sequence is TGTGCCAGCATGACGGGCGGGAGGGGCGCGAACACCGGGGAGCTGTTTTTT. Translated, it gives CASMTGGRGANTGELFF.

V gene TRBV2 combines with J gene TRBJ2-7; D is unresolved. The CDR3 loop spans 12 amino acids. V was clipped by 5 bases and J by 1 base, with 6 bases between them. Germline V CDR1 and CDR2: SNHLY, FYNNEI. CDR3 nucleotides: TGTGCCAGCAGTTCTCAGTCCTACGAGCAGTACTTC. Translating it yields CASSSQSYEQYF.

This chain uses TRBV28 with TRBJ2-5; D gene uncertain. There are 16 residues in the CDR3. Trimming removed 3 bases at V and 5 bases at J, with 19 bases between. Per germline, CDR1 MDHEN and CDR2 SYDVKM. This CDR3 is CASSLFAKSDMETQYF. For the CDR3, the DNA is TGTGCCAGCAGTTTGTTTGCGAAGTCGGATATGGAGACCCAGTACTTC.

This clone came up once. The gene calls are TRBV27 and TRBJ2-1; D possibly corresponds to TRBD1 (7 bases). Trimming took 6 bases from V and 5 from J, leaving 17 bases between them. The CDR3 has 15 residues. Germline V gene lookup returns CDR1 MNHEY and CDR2 SMNVEV (reference sequence). CDR3: CASRTDRTMDNEQFF. DNA for the CDR3: TGTGCCAGCAGGACGGACAGGACTATGGACAATGAGCAGTTCTTC.

This clone showed up just once. CDR3 nucleotides: TGTGCCAGCAGTGATGGGACAGGGGCCCTTATGAACACTGAAGCTTTCTTT. Its translation is CASSDGTGALMNTEAFF. The chain is built from TRBV2 and TRBJ1-1; 10 nucleotides match TRBD1. Germline trimming cut 3 bases from V and 0 bases from J; bases unmatched to any gene: 7. The CDR3 is made up of 17 amino acids. Germline CDR1 SNHLY, CDR2 FYNNEI.

Only one count was recorded for this clone. This chain links TRBV13 with TRBJ2-1; TRBD2 agrees at 8 bases. Germline V gene sequence: CDR1 PRHDT, CDR2 FYEKMQ (reference sequence). The CDR3 loop spans 14 amino acids. Trimming cost V 4 bases and J 6 bases; bases outside gene matches: 5. As DNA, the CDR3 is TGTGCCAGCAGCTACTCCGGGGGGGTCAATGAGCAGTTCTTC. Its protein is CASSYSGGVNEQFF. Filled out from reference TRBV13 and TRBJ2-1, the complete variable domain reads AAGVIQSPRHLIKEKRETATLKCYPIPRHDTVYWYQQGPGQDPQFLISFYEKMQSDKGSIPDRFSAQQFSDYHSELNMSSLELGDSALYFCASSYSGGVNEQFFGPGTRLTVL.

V and J are TRBV9 and TRBJ1-5; D is ambiguous. Trimming shortened V by 0 bases and J by 0 bases, and 7 bases separated the two germline ends. This CDR3 is 15 amino acids long. Germline loops: CDR1 SGDLS, CDR2 YYNGEE. CDR3 DNA: TGTGCCAGCAGCGTAGGAGGGTATAGCAATCAGCCCCAGCATTTT. Encoded protein: CASSVGGYSNQPQHF.

This chain uses TRBV9 with TRBJ2-2; a weak D match, TRBD2 (5 bases). The V gene lost 3 bases and the J gene lost 5 bases, with 14 bases spanning the gap. The germline gives CDR1 SGDLS, CDR2 YYNGEE. The CDR3 is 15 residues long. The CDR3 region is CASSGLGSQTGELFF. The CDR3 DNA reads as TGTGCCAGCAGCGGCCTAGGGAGCCAGACCGGGGAGCTGTTTTTT.

The gene calls are TRBV28 and TRBJ1-4; TRBD1 agrees at 7 bases. This CDR3 is 14 amino acids long. Per the germline V gene, CDR1 is MDHEN and CDR2 is SYDVKM. Trimming took 7 bases from V and 5 from J; bases not matched to a gene: 7. The CDR3 is CASKGAGGNEKLFF. CDR3 bases: TGTGCCAGCAAGGGGGCAGGCGGAAATGAAAAACTGTTTTTT.

This chain links TRBV27 with TRBJ2-7, with 8 bases aligning to TRBD2. V lost 0 bases to trimming and J lost 4 bases; unmatched junction nucleotides: 11. Per the germline V gene, CDR1 is MNHEY and CDR2 is SMNVEV (reference sequence). The CDR3 runs to 17 residues. The CDR3 region has the DNA TGTGCCAGCAGTTTATCGGATCTGAGCGGGGGAATTTACGAGCAGTACTTC. It translates to CASSLSDLSGGIYEQYF.

The V gene is TRBV15, the J gene TRBJ2-7, with D possibly being TRBD1 (5 bases). Germline V gives CDR1 LNHNV, CDR2 YYDKDF (reference sequence). The germline V and J ends were trimmed by 11 bases and 6 bases, with 8 bases remaining between them. The CDR3 totals 9 residues. The CDR3 DNA is TGTGCCGTAGGGGTCGAGCAGTACTTC. As protein: CAVGVEQYF.

The chain links TRBV7-6 to TRBJ1-1; D gene unclear. In germline, CDR1 is SGHVS, CDR2 FNYEAQ. The CDR3 spans 13 residues. V was shortened by 8 bases and J by 1 base, with 11 bases between the two germline ends. CDR3 DNA: TGTGCCAGCGGGTCTCGCGGGAACACTGAAGCTTTCTTT. Its protein product is CASGSRGNTEAFF.

V is TRBV20-1 and J is TRBJ1-4, with D possibly matching TRBD1 (6 bases). The CDR3 is 11 amino acids. Germline loops: CDR1 DFQATT, CDR2 SNEGSKA (reference sequence). Trimming shortened V by 6 bases and J by 7 bases, and 9 bases separated the two germline ends. CDR3 loop: CSAQGLEKLFF. The DNA for the CDR3 is TGCAGTGCCCAGGGGCTTGAAAAACTGTTTTTT.

The J gene is TRBJ2-4, the V gene TRBV4-3; D gene uncertain. V lost 0 bases to trimming and J lost 3 bases, with 6 bases between them. From germline, CDR1 is LGHNA and CDR2 YSLEER. The CDR3 runs to 14 residues. The CDR3: CASSQEDDKNIQYF. The CDR3 DNA reads as TGCGCCAGCAGCCAAGAGGACGACAAAAACATTCAGTACTTC.

The V call is TRBV28, the J call TRBJ1-2; 8 bases are a match to TRBD1. Trimming removed 8 bases from V and 5 bases from J; junction bases left unmatched: 16. The germline CDR1 and CDR2 sequences are MDHEN and SYDVKM. CDR3 length: 16 amino acids. This chain's CDR3 is CASATDNRGQVYGYTF. The CDR3 coding sequence is TGTGCCAGCGCTACCGACAACCGGGGACAGGTGTATGGCTACACCTTC.

This chain uses TRBV7-2 with TRBJ2-5; D not certain. Trimming shortened V by 7 bases and J by 0 bases, and 12 bases separated the two germline ends. The V gene's germline CDR1 is SGHTA and CDR2 FQGNSA. CDR3 length: 14 amino acids. As DNA, the CDR3 is TGTGCCAGCACCGTGGACGGGTACCAAGAGACCCAGTACTTC. Protein product: CASTVDGYQETQYF. The variable domain in full, completed from reference TRBV7-2 and TRBJ2-5, reads GAGVSQSPSNKVTEKGKDVELRCDPISGHTALYWYRQSLGQGLEFLIYFQGNSAPDKSGLPSDRFSAERTGGSVSTLTIQRTQQEDSAVYLCASTVDGYQETQYFGPGTRLLVL.

The CDR3 bases are TGTGCCAGCAACCGTGGGGGGGTTCGGACAGATACGCAGTATTTT. Its translation: CASNRGGVRTDTQYF. The rearrangement uses TRBV2 and TRBJ2-3, with 7 bases matching TRBD2. The CDR3 extends over 15 amino acids. The germline CDR1 and CDR2 sequences are SNHLY and FYNNEI. With 7 bases clipped from V and 3 bases from J, the junction kept 10 bases outside the gene matches.

The J gene is TRBJ2-1, the V gene TRBV4-3; 9 bases agree with TRBD1. The CDR3 spans 16 residues. J gave up 9 bases and V 1 base, and 10 bases lay outside the gene matches. From germline, CDR1 is LGHNA and CDR2 YSLEER. The CDR3 DNA sequence: TGCGCCAGCAGCCAAGGACCGGACAGGGGTGTTATTGAGCAGTTCTTC. Its protein product is CASSQGPDRGVIEQFF.

The chain carries TRBV11-3 and TRBJ2-2; no definite D call. The germline CDR1 and CDR2 sequences are SGHNT and YENEEA. The CDR3 runs 20 residues. V lost 0 bases, J lost 3 bases, and 23 bases lay in between. CDR3 DNA: TGTGCCAGCAGCTTAGATTTGTTTCGGCCCCGTACGAGAGACACCGGGGAGCTGTTTTTT. Translating it yields CASSLDLFRPRTRDTGELFF.

The J gene is TRBJ1-2, the V gene TRBV28; D perhaps matches TRBD1 (5 bases). The V gene lost 3 bases and the J gene lost 0 bases, with 20 bases spanning the gap. This CDR3 has 18 amino acids. Germline V lookup: CDR1 MDHEN, CDR2 SYDVKM. This CDR3 is CASSFVRGQKGANYGYTF. The CDR3 coding sequence is TGTGCCAGCAGTTTTGTCCGGGGCCAAAAAGGAGCTAACTATGGCTACACCTTC.